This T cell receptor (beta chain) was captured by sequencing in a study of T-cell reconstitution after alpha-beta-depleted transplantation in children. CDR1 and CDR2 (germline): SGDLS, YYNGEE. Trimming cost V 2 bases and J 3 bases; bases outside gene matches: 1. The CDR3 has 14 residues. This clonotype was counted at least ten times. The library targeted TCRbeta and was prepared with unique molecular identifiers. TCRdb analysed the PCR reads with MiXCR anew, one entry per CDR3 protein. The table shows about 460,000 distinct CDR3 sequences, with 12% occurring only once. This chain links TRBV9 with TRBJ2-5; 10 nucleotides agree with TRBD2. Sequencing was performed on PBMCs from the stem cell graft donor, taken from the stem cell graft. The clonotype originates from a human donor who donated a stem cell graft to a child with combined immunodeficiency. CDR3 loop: CASSVGLAEETQYF. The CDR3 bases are TGTGCCAGCAGCGTCGGACTAGCGGAAGAGACCCAGTACTTC.